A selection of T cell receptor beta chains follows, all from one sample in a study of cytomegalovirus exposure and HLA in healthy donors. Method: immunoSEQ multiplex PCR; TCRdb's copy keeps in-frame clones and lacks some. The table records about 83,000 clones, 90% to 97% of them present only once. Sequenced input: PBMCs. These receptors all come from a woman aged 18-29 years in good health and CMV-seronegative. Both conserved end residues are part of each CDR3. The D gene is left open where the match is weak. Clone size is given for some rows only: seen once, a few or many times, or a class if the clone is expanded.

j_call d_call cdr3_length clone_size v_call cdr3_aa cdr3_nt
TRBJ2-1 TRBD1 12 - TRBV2 CASRDRYNEQFF TGTGCCAGCAGGGACAGGTACAATGAGCAGTTCTTC
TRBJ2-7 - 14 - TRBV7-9 CASSIKRAGYEQYF TGTGCCAGCAGCATCAAAAGGGCGGGGTACGAGCAGTACTTC
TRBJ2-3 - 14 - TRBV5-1 CASSIQLRADTQYF TGCGCCAGCAGCATCCAACTCAGGGCAGATACGCAGTATTTT
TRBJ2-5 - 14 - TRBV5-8 CASTFADPGETQYF TGTGCCAGCACTTTTGCGGACCCGGGGGAGACCCAGTACTTC
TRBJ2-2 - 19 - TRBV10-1 CASSESRGARGLDTGELFF TGCGCCAGCAGTGAGTCCCGCGGGGCTCGGGGTTTGGACACCGGGGAGCTGTTTTTT
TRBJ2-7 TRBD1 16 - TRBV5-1 CASSLSPGQGAYEQYF TGCGCCAGCAGCTTATCGCCGGGACAGGGAGCCTACGAGCAGTACTTC
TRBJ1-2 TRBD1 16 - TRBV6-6 CASIETGGSTNYGYTF TGTGCCAGCATTGAGACAGGGGGATCGACTAACTATGGCTACACCTTC
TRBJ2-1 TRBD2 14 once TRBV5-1 CASTQRESYNEQFF TGCGCCAGCACCCAGCGGGAGAGCTACAATGAGCAGTTCTTC
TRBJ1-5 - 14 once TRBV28 CASSFDSYNQPQHF TGTGCCAGCAGTTTTGACAGTTACAATCAGCCCCAGCATTTT
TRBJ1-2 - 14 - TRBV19 CASSHYVRGSGYTF TGTGCCAGTAGTCATTACGTGCGGGGATCAGGCTACACCTTC
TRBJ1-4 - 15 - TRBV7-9 CASSARFTTNEKLFF TGTGCCAGCAGCGCCCGGTTTACAACTAATGAAAAACTGTTTTTT
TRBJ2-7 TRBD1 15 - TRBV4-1 CASSQEDRSRYEQYF TGCGCCAGCAGCCAAGAGGACAGGTCGAGATACGAGCAGTACTTC
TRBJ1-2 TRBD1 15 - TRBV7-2 CASSFRDRPYYGYTF TGTGCCAGCAGCTTCCGGGACAGGCCCTACTATGGCTACACCTTC
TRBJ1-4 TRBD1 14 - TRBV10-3 CAISPQGAGEKLFF TGTGCCATCAGTCCACAGGGGGCGGGGGAAAAACTGTTTTTT
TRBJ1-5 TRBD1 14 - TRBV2 CASRPGQGNQPQHF TGTGCCAGCAGACCTGGACAGGGCAATCAGCCCCAGCATTTT
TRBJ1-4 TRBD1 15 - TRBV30 CAWRIQGQGREKLFF TGTGCCTGGAGAATTCAGGGACAGGGTCGAGAAAAACTGTTTTTT
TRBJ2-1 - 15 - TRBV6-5 CASSYLHSVYNEQFF TGTGCCAGCAGTTATCTCCATAGCGTATACAATGAGCAGTTCTTC
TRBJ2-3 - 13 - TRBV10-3 CAISDGFTDTQYF TGTGCCATCAGTGACGGTTTTACAGATACGCAGTATTTT
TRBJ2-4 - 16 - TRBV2 CASSGWELLAKNIQYF TGTGCCAGCAGTGGGTGGGAGCTTTTAGCCAAAAACATTCAGTACTTC
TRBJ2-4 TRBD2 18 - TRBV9 CASSDNLLAGVAKNIQYF TGTGCCAGCAGCGATAATCTGCTAGCGGGGGTAGCCAAAAACATTCAGTACTTC
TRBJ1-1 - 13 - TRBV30 CAWSPFRGGEAFF TGTGCCTGGAGTCCCTTTAGGGGGGGTGAAGCTTTCTTT
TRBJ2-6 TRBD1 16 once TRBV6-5 CASSWDSDSGANVLTF TGTGCCAGCAGTTGGGACAGTGACTCTGGGGCCAACGTCCTGACTTTC
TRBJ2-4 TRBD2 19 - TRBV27 CASSPQSPRSAGGVNIQYF TGTGCCAGCAGTCCCCAATCCCCCAGATCCGCGGGGGGAGTAAACATTCAGTACTTC
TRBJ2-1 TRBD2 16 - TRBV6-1 CASSEVLAGLYNEQFF TGTGCCAGCAGCGAAGTGCTAGCGGGGCTATACAATGAGCAGTTCTTC
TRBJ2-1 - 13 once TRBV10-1 CASKPSGSNEQFF TGCGCCAGCAAGCCCAGCGGAAGCAATGAGCAGTTCTTC
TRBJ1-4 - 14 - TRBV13 CASRVGQFNEKLFF TGTGCCAGCAGAGTGGGGCAGTTTAATGAAAAACTGTTTTTT
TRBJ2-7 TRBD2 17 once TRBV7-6 CASSLVLAGGPVNEQYF TGTGCCAGCAGCTTAGTTCTAGCGGGAGGGCCTGTCAACGAGCAGTACTTC
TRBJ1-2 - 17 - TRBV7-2 CASSLALLVEGDYGYTF TGTGCCAGCAGCTTAGCGCTACTCGTCGAGGGGGACTATGGCTACACCTTC
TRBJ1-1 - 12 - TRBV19 CASRTGPTEAFF TGTGCCAGTAGGACAGGCCCCACTGAAGCTTTCTTT
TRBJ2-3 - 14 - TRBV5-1 CASSLRESTDTQYF TGCGCCAGCAGCTTACGGGAAAGCACAGATACGCAGTATTTT
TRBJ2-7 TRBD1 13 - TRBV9 CASSVAGQGEQYF TGTGCCAGCAGCGTAGCGGGACAGGGTGAGCAGTACTTC
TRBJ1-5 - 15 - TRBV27 CASNRLGAGNQPQHF TGTGCCAGCAACCGGTTGGGTGCGGGCAATCAGCCCCAGCATTTT
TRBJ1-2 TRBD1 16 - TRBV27 CASSFIGTGQNYGYTF TGTGCCAGCAGTTTCATCGGGACAGGACAAAACTATGGCTACACCTTC
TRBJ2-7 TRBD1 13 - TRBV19 CASSRGQGYEQYF TGTGCCAGTAGTAGGGGACAGGGGTACGAGCAGTACTTC
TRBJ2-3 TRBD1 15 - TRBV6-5 CASSYMGTGGDTQYF TGTGCCAGCAGTTACATGGGGACAGGGGGAGATACGCAGTATTTT